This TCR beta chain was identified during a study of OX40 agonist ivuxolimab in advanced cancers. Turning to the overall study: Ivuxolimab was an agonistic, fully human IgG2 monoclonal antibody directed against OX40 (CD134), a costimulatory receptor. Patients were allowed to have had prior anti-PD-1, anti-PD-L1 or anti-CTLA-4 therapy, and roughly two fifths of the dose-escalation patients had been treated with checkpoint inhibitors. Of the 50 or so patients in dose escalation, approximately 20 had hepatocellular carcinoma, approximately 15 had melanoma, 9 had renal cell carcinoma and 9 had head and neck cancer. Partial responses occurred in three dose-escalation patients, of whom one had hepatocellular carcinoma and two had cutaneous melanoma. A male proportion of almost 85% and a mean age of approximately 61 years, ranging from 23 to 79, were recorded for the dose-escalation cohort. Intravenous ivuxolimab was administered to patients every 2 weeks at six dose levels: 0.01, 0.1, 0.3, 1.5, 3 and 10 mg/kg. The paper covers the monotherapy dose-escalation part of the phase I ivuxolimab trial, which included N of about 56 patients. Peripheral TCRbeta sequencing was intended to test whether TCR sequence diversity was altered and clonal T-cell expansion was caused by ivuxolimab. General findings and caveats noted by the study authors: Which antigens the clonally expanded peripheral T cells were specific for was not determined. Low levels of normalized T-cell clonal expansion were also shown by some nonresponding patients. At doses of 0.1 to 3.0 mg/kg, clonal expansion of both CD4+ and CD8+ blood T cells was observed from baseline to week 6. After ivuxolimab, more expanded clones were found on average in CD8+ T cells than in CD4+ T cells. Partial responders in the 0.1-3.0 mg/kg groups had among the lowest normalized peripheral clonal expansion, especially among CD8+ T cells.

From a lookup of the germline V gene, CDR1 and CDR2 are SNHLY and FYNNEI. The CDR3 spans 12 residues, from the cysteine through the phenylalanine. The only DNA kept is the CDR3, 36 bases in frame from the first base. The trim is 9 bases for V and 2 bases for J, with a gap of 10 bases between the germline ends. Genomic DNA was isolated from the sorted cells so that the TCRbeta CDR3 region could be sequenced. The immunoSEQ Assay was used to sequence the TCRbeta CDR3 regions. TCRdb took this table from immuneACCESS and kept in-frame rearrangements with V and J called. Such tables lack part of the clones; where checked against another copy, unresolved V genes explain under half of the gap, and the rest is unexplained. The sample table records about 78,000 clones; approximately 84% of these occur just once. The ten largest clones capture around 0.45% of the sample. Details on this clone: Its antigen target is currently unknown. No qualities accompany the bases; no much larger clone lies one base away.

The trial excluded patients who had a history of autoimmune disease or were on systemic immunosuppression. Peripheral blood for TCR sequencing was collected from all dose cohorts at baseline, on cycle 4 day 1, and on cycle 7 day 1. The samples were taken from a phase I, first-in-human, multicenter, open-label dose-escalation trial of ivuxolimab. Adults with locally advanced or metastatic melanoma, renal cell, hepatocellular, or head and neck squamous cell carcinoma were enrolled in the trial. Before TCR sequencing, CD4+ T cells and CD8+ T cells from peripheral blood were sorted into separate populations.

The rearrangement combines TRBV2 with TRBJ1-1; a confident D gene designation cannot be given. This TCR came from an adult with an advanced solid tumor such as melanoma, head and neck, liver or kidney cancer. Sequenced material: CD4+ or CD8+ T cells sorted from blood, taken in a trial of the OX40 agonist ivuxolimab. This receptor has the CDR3 CASRTENTEAFF. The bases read TGTGCCAGTAGGACGGAAAACACTGAAGCTTTCTTT.